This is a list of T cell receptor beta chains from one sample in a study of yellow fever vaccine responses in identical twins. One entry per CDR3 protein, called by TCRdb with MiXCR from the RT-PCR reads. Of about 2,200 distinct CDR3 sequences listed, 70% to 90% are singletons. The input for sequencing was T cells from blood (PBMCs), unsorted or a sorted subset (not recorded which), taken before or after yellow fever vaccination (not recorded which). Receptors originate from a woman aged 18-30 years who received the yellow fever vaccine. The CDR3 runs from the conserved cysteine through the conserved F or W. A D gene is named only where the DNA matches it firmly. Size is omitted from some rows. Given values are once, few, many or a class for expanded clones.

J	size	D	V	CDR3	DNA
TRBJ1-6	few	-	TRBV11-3	CASSSDGTSPLHF	TGTGCCAGCAGCTCGGACGGGACTTCACCCCTCCACTTT
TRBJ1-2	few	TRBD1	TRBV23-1	CASSQKTGGWFGYTF	TGCGCCAGCAGTCAAAAAACAGGGGGCTGGTTTGGCTACACCTTC
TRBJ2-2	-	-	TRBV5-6	CASSSLDQPNTGELFF	TGTGCCAGCAGCTCCCTGGACCAGCCCAACACCGGGGAGCTGTTTTTT
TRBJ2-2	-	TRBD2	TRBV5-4	CASSLTLSGGASGELFF	TGTGCCAGCAGCTTAACTCTTAGCGGGGGGGCGTCCGGGGAGCTGTTTTTT
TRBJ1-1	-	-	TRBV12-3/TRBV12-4	CASSSGQMNTEAFF	TGTGCCAGCAGTTCCGGACAGATGAACACTGAAGCTTTCTTT
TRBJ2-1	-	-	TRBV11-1	CASSPWGNYNEQFF	TGTGCCAGCAGCCCCTGGGGGAACTACAATGAGCAGTTCTTC
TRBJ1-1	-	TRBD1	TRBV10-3	CAIRPRQGLGAFF	TGTGCCATCAGACCTCGACAGGGCCTGGGGGCTTTCTTT
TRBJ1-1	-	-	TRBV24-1	CATRKGRNTEAFF	TGTGCCACCAGGAAGGGGAGGAACACTGAAGCTTTCTTT
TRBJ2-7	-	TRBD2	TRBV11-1	CASSSSGNYEQYF	TGTGCCAGCAGCTCTAGCGGGAACTACGAGCAGTACTTC
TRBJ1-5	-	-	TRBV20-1	CSARGQGPQHF	TGCAGTGCTAGAGGCCAGGGGCCCCAGCATTTT
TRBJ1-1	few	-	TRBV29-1	CSVVRALNTEAFF	TGCAGCGTTGTCCGGGCCCTGAACACTGAAGCTTTCTTT
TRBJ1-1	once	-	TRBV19	CASSTGERTEAFF	TGTGCCAGTAGTACAGGGGAACGCACTGAAGCTTTCTTT
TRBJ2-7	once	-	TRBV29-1	CSTNDPLNPYEQYF	TGCAGCACAAATGACCCATTGAATCCCTACGAGCAGTACTTC
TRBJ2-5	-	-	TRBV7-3	CASSLGSSPLTETQYF	TGTGCCAGCAGCTTAGGGTCTAGCCCCCTGACGGAGACCCAGTACTTC
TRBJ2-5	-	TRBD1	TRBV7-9	CASSLDRQGETQYF	TGTGCCAGCAGCTTAGATAGACAGGGGGAGACCCAGTACTTC
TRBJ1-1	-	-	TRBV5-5	CASSLFGGQNTEAFF	TGTGCCAGCAGCCTCTTCGGGGGTCAGAACACTGAAGCTTTCTTT
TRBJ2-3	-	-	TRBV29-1	CSVDSASTDTQYF	TGCAGCGTTGATAGTGCTTCCACAGATACGCAGTATTTT
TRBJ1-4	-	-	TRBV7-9	CASSQDGATNEKLFF	TGTGCCAGCAGCCAAGACGGAGCAACTAATGAAAAACTGTTTTTT
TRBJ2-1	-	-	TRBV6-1	CACMFVEQFF	TGTGCCTGCATGTTTGTTGAGCAGTTCTTC
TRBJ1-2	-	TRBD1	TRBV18	CASSPPIGTGAYGYTF	TGTGCCAGCTCACCCCCCATAGGGACAGGGGCCTATGGCTACACCTTC
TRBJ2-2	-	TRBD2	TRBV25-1	CASSPWTSSSGELFF	TGTGCCAGCAGTCCCTGGACTAGTTCGTCCGGGGAGCTGTTTTTT
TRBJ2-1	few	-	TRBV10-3	CAISAGSDVEQFF	TGTGCCATCAGTGCAGGGAGTGACGTCGAGCAGTTCTTC
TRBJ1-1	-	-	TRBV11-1	CASMTGSTEAFF	TGTGCCAGCATGACCGGTAGCACTGAAGCTTTCTTT
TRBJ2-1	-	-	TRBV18	CASSPQVNHYNEQFF	TGTGCCAGCTCACCTCAGGTGAACCACTACAATGAGCAGTTCTTC
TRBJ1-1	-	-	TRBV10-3	CAISDRGRNTEAFF	TGTGCCATCAGTGACAGAGGGAGGAACACTGAAGCTTTCTTT
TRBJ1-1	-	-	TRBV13	CATLGGGDGFF	TGTGCCACCCTGGGGGGAGGGGATGGTTTCTTT
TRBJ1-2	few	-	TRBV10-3	CAISESWGHGYTF	TGTGCCATCAGTGAGTCTTGGGGTCATGGCTACACCTTC
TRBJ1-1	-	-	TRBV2	CASSGTGWRTEAFF	TGTGCCAGCAGTGGAACAGGGTGGAGGACTGAAGCTTTCTTT
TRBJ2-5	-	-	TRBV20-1	CSVTSWGETQYF	TGCAGTGTTACGAGTTGGGGAGAGACCCAGTACTTC